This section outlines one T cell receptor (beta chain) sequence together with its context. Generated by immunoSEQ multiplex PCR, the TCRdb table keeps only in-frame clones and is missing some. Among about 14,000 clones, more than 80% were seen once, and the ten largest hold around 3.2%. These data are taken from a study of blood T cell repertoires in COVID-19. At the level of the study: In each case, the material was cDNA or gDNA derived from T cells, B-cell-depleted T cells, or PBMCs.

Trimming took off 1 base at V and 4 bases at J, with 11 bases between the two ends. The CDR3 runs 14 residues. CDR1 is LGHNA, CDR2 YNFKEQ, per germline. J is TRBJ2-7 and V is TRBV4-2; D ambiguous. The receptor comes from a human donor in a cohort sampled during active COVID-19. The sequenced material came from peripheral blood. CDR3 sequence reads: CASSQAAVRYEQYF. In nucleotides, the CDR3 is TGTGCCAGCAGCCAAGCCGCCGTTCGGTACGAGCAGTACTTC.